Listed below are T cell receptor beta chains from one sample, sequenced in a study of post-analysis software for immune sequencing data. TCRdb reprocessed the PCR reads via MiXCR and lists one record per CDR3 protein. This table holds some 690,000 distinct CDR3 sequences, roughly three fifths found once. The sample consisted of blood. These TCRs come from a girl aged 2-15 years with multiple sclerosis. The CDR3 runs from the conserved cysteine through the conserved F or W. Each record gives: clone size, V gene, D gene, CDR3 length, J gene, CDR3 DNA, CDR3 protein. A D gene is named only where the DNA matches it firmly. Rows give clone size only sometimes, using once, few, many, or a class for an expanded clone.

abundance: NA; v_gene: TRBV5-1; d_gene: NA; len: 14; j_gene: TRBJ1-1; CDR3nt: TGCGCCAGCAGCTTGGTGGGCGCGGACACTGAAGCTTTCTTT; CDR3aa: CASSLVGADTEAFF
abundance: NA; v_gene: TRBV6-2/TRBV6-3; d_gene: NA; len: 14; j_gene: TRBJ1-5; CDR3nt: TGTGCCAGCCAGGGCCGGGGGAAGGATCAGCCCCAGCATTTT; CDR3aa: CASQGRGKDQPQHF
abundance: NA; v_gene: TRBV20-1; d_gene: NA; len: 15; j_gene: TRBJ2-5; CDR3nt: TGCAGTGCTTATTACGCCAGGGAGACCCAAGAGACCCAGTACTTC; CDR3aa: CSAYYARETQETQYF
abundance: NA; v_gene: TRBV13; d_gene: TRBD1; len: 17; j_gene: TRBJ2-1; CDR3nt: TGTGCCAGCAGCGCGCCTTTGGGGACAGGGAAATACAATGAGCAGTTCTTC; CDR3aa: CASSAPLGTGKYNEQFF
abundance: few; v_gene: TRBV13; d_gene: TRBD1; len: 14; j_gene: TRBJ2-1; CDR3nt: TGTGCCAGCAGGGCAGGGGGATCCTACAATGAGCAGTTCTTC; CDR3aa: CASRAGGSYNEQFF
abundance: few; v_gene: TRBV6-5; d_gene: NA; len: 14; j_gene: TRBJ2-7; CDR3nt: TGTGCCAGCAGTTACGACTTAACTTCCTACGAGCAGTACTTC; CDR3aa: CASSYDLTSYEQYF
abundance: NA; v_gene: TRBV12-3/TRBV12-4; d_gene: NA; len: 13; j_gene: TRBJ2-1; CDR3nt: TGTGCCAGCAGTTTTAATAGGGCTAATGAGCAGTTCTTC; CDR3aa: CASSFNRANEQFF
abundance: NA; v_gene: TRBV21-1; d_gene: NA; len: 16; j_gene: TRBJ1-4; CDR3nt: TGTGCCAGCAGCAAAAGCGGCGGGACAGGGTTTCAAAAACTGTTTTTT; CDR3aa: CASSKSGGTGFQKLFF
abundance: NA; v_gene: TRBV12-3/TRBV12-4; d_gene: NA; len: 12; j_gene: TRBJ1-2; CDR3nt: TGTGCCAGCACCTCAGGGTTGAATGGCTACACCTTC; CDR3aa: CASTSGLNGYTF
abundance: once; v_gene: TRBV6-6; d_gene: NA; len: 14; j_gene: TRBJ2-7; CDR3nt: TGTGCCAGCAGCCCCCCAGCGCGATCCTACGAGCAGTACTTC; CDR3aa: CASSPPARSYEQYF
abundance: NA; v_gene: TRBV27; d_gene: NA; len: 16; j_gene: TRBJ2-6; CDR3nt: TGTGCCAGCAGTCGGTTGTCCCCCTCTGGGGCCAACGTCCTGACTTTC; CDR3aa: CASSRLSPSGANVLTF
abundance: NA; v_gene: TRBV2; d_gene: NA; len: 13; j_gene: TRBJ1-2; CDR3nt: TGTGCCAGCAGTGAGGAAGCTAACTATGGCTACACCTTC; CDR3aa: CASSEEANYGYTF
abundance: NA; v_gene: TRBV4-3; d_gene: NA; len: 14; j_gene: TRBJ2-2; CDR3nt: TGCGCCAGCAGCCCCTACCCCACCGGCGGGGAGCTGTTTTTT; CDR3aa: CASSPYPTGGELFF
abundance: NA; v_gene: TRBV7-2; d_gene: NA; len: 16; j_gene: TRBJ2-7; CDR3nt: TGTGCCAGCAGACAAACCGGCCGGGACCCATACTACGAGCAGTACTTC; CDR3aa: CASRQTGRDPYYEQYF
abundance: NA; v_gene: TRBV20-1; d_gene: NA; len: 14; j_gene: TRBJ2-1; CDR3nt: TGCAGTGCTAGGTTGGCGGATACCTACAATGAGCAGTTCTTC; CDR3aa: CSARLADTYNEQFF
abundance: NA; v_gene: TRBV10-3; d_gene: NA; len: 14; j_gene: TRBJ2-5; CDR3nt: TGTGCCATCAGTGAGAAGTGGGGGCAGGGAGAGCAGTACTTC; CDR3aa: CAISEKWGQGEQYF
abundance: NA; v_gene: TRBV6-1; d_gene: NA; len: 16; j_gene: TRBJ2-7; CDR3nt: TGTGCCAGCAACTATAACGGAGGCACCCTGCCCTACGAGCAGTACTTC; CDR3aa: CASNYNGGTLPYEQYF
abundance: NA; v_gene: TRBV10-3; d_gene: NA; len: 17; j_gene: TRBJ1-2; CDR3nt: TGTGCCATCAGTGAGTCCGACAGGTCGAGTTCTAACTATGGCTACACCTTC; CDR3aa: CAISESDRSSSNYGYTF
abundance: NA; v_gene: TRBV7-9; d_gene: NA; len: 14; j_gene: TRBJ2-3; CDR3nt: TGTGCCAGCAGCTTTGACGCAGCCCCAGATACGCAGTATTTT; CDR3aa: CASSFDAAPDTQYF
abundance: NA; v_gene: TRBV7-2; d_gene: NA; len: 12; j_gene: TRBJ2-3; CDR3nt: TGTGCCAGCAGCTCCCTCCTTCCTACGCAGTATTTT; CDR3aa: CASSSLLPTQYF
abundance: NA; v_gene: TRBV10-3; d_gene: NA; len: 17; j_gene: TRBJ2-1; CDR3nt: TGTGCCATCAGTGAGGGTGGGACAACGGGGGAGTCAAATGAGCAGTTCTTC; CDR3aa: CAISEGGTTGESNEQFF
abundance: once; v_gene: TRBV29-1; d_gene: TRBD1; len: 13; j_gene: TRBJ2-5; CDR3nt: TGCAGCGTTCCCGGGACAGGACAAGAGACCCAGTACTTC; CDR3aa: CSVPGTGQETQYF
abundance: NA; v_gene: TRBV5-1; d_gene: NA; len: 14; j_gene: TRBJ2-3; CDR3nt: TGCGCCAGCGAAAGCGGAGGTCGCACAGATACGCAGTATTTT; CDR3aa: CASESGGRTDTQYF
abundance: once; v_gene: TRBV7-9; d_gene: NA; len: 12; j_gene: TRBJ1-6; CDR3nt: TGTGCCAGCAGCTCAACAGCCCCACCCCTCCACTTT; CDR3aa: CASSSTAPPLHF
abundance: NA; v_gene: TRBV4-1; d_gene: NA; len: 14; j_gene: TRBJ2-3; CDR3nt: TGCGCCAGCAGCCAAGATGGCGGACAAGTTACGCAGTATTTT; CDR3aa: CASSQDGGQVTQYF
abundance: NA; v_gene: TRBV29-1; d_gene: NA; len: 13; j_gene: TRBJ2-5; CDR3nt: TGCAGCGTTGAGGAACAGGGTGAAGAGACCCAGTACTTC; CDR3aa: CSVEEQGEETQYF
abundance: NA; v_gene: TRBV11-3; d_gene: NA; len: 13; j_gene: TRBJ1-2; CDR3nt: TGTGCCAGCAGCCCCCAAAGAGACTATGGCTACACCTTC; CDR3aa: CASSPQRDYGYTF